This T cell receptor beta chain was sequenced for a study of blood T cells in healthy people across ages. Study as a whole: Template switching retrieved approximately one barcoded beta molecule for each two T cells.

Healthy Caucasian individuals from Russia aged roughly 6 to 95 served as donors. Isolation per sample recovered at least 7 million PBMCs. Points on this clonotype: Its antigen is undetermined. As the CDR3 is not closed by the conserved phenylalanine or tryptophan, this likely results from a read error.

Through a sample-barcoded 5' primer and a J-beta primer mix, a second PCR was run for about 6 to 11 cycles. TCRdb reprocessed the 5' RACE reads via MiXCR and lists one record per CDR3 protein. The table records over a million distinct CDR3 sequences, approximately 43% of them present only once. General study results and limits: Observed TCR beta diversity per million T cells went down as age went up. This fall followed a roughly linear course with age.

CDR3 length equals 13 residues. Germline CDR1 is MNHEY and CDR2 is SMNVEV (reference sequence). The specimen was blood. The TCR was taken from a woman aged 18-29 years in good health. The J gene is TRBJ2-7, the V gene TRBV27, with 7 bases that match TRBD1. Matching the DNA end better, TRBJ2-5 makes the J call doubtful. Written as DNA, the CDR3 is TGTGCCAGCAGGTCGACAGGGTTGGAGACCCAGTACCTC. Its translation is CASRSTGLETQYL.